The clone carrying this T cell receptor beta chain was picked up a small number of times. Some clones are missing from TCRdb's copy, which holds only in-frame ones; the method was immunoSEQ multiplex PCR. This sample has roughly 40,000 clones, with 68% found just once. This record belongs to a study of cytotoxic CD8 clonotypes in ibrutinib-treated CLL. Germline V CDR1 and CDR2: SEHNR, FQNEAQ (reference sequence). V lost 2 bases and J lost 3, with 10 bases in between. The CDR3 is 15 residues long. This specimen was PBMCs, taken at disease progression, from a patient treated with ibrutinib. The V gene is TRBV7-9, the J gene TRBJ1-4; a weak D match, TRBD1 (6 bases). The sequence came from a human donor with chronic lymphocytic leukemia. CDR3 bases: TGTGCCAGCAGCTTAAGGCAGGGGCCTAATGAAAAACTGTTTTTT. Protein product: CASSLRQGPNEKLFF.